This TCR beta chain was found in a study of blood T cell repertoires in COVID-19. Study information: Some COVID-19 samples were acute and others convalescent; all came from the United States, Italy and Spain. T cells, B-cell-depleted T cells, or PBMCs supplied cDNA or gDNA.

CDR3 length equals 14 residues. Germline CDR1 and CDR2: GTSNPN and SVGIG (reference sequence). V gave up 2 bases and J gave up 2 bases; unmatched junction bases: 5. Seattle-derived patients entered the study during active infection and were followed longitudinally. Clones were sequenced by immunoSEQ multiplex PCR, and TCRdb holds only the in-frame ones, with some missing. This sample has about 270,000 clones, with 86% found just once. The rearrangement joins TRBV30 to TRBJ1-1; 7 positions agree with TRBD1. This TCR was sampled from a woman at least 80 years old with COVID-19, enrolled during active disease. The sequenced sample was peripheral blood. The CDR3 reads CAWSPGQFNTEAFF. CDR3 nucleotides: TGTGCCTGGAGTCCGGGACAGTTCAACACTGAAGCTTTCTTT. Supplemented by reference TRBV30 and TRBJ1-1, the full variable domain reads SQTIHQWPATLVQPVGSPLSLECTVEGTSNPNLYWYRQAAGRGLQLLFYSVGIGQISSEVPQNLSASRPQDRQFILSSKKLLLSDSGFYLCAWSPGQFNTEAFFGQGTRLTVV.